The 7 T cell receptor beta chains listed next were all sequenced from one sample in a study of monozygotic twins with inflammatory bowel disease. TCRdb reprocessed the 5' RACE reads, keeping one entry per CDR3 protein, no DNA. In total, the table holds under 350,000 distinct CDR3 sequences. The sequenced material came from blood. The receptors shown here come from a human donor with ulcerative colitis or Crohn's disease, or a healthy co-twin of an affected twin (not recorded which).

The rearrangement joins TRBV27 to TRBJ2-7; the TCRdb call, TRBD1, lacks DNA for checking. Germline V CDR1 and CDR2: MNHEY, SMNVEV (reference sequence). The CDR3 extends over 15 amino acids. CDR3 in amino acids: CASSLIGRITYEQYF.

The rearrangement links TRBV5-1 to TRBJ1-1. The CDR3 runs 12 residues. Germline loops: CDR1 SGHRS, CDR2 YFSETQ. CDR3 protein: CASITRVCEAFF.

The V and J genes are TRBV5-4 and TRBJ1-1; TCRdb proposes TRBD1, but this gene call is untestable without DNA. Germline loops: CDR1 SGHNT, CDR2 YYREEE (reference sequence). The CDR3 runs 16 residues. This CDR3 is CASSRGGTGGITEAFF.

The J gene is TRBJ1-2, the V gene TRBV14; the D call of TRBD1 rests on TCRdb alone, since no DNA is present to check it. The CDR3 is 15 residues long. The V gene's germline CDR1 is SGHDN and CDR2 FVKESK. CDR3 sequence: CASSLNTGAWLGYTF.

This chain connects TRBV20-1 to TRBJ2-1; the D call from TCRdb, TRBD2, cannot be confirmed without DNA. CDR1 DFQATT and CDR2 SNEGSKA come from the germline V gene (reference sequence). The CDR3 contains 15 residues. Here the CDR3 reads CSASRATRIYNEQFF.

CDR3 in amino acids: CASSFELGQGSSYEQYF. V usage is TRBV5-1 and J usage is TRBJ2-7; the D gene TCRdb calls, TRBD1, cannot be checked with no DNA. From germline, CDR1 is SGHRS and CDR2 YFSETQ. There are 17 residues in the CDR3.

The chain carries TRBV6-5 and TRBJ1-5; checking the TCRdb D call of TRBD1 is not possible without DNA. Germline CDR1 MNHEY, CDR2 SVGAGI. The length of the CDR3 is 16 residues. The CDR3 sequence: CASSYSRDVSNQPQHF.